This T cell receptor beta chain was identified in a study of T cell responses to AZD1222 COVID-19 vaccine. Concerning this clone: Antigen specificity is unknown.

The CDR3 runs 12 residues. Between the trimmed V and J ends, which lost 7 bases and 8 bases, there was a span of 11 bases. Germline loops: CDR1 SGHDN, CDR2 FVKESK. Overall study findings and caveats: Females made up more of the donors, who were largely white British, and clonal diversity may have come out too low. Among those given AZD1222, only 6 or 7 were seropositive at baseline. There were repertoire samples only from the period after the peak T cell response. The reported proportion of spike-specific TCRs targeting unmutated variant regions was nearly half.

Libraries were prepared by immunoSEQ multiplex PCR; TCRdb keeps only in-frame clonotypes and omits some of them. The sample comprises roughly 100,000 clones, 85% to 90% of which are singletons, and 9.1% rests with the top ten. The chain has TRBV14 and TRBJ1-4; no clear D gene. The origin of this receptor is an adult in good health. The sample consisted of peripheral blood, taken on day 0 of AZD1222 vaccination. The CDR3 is CASTPGHEKLFF. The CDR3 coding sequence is TGTGCCAGCACTCCCGGGCACGAAAAACTGTTTTTT.